The TCR beta chain described here comes from a study of immune evolution from preneoplasia to lung adenocarcinoma. The CDR3 has 17 amino acids. V lost 5 bases and J lost 4; bases outside the gene matches: 13. Germline V CDR1 and CDR2: SEHNR, FQNEAQ (reference sequence). Some clones are missing from TCRdb's copy, which holds only in-frame ones; the method was immunoSEQ multiplex PCR. The table has 25,000 to 30,000 clones, roughly 70% seen once. Patient tissue came from resections in Japan or China, 2014–2017. The material sequenced was FFPE invasive lung adenocarcinoma tissue. This TCR was sampled from a person in their sixties with invasive lung adenocarcinoma. Some clones in this sample may be carry-over from other donors' samples. The chain couples TRBV7-9 to TRBJ2-5; 10 bases map to TRBD2. The CDR3 loop reads CASSPGVASGSGETQYF. CDR3 nucleotides: TGTGCCAGCAGCCCCGGGGTCGCTAGCGGGAGTGGAGAGACCCAGTACTTC.